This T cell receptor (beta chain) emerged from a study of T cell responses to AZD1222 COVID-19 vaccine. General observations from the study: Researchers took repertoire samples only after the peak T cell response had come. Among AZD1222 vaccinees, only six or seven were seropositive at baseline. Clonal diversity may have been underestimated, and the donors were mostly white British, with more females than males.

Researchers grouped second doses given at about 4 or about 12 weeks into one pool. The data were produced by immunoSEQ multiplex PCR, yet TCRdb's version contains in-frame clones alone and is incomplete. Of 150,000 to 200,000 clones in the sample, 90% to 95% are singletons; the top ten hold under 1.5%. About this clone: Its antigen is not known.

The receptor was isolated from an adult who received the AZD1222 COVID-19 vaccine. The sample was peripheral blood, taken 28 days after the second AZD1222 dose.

The CDR3 loop reads CASSLARQGKHEQYF. CDR3 nucleotides: TGTGCCAGCAGCTTAGCGCGACAGGGCAAACACGAGCAGTACTTC. The V gene is TRBV7-9, the J gene TRBJ2-7; 7 bases are shared with TRBD1. Germline assignment: CDR1 SEHNR and CDR2 FQNEAQ (reference sequence). This CDR3 has 15 amino acids. J gave up 5 bases and V 0 bases, and 7 bases lay outside the gene matches.